The present T cell receptor (beta chain) was sequenced within a study of Graves' ophthalmopathy and Graves' hyperthyroidism. Findings of the study overall: Built on 13 signatures, a model told ophthalmopathy apart from stable hyperthyroidism with almost 90% sensitivity and almost 84% specificity.

CDR1 and CDR2 (germline): MNHEY, SVGAGI. This CDR3 region has 13 residues. Between the trimmed V and J ends, which lost 5 bases and 9 bases, there was a span of 17 bases. The table lists this clonotype with a few counts. Its antigen is still unknown. RNA transcripts served as template for amplifying TCR beta CDR3 sequences. An opening RT-PCR round employed HTBI primers and preceded a second-round multiplex PCR. TCRdb independently ran MiXCR on the multiplex PCR reads; one entry per CDR3 protein. This table holds approximately 1.2 million distinct CDR3 sequences, about 35% found once. The clonotype comes from an adult man with Graves' hyperthyroidism. The chain recombines TRBV6-5 with TRBJ2-7; D remains unclear. Material: peripheral blood or thyroid tissue (not recorded which). The CDR3 DNA sequence: TGTGCCAGCAGTCCCATCCCCAAGGCAGGGCAGTACTTC. This codes for CASSPIPKAGQYF.